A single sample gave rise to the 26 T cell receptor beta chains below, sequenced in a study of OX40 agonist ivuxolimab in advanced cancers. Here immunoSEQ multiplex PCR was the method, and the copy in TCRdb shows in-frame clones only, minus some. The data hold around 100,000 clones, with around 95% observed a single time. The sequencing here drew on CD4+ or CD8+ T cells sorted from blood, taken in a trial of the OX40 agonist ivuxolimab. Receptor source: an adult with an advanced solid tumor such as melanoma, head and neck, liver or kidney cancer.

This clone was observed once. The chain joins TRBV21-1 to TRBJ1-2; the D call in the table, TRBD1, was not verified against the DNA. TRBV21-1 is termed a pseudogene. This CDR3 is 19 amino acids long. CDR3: CASSKEGGCGTGGDYGYTF. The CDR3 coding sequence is TGTGCCAGCAGCAAAGAGGGAGGGTGCGGGACAGGGGGGGATTATGGCTACACCTTC.

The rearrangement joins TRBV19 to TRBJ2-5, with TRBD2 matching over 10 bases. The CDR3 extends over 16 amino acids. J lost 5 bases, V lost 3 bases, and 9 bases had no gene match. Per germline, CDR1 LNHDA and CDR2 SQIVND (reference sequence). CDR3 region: CASSMTLAGAVETQYF. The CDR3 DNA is TGTGCCAGTAGTATGACCCTAGCGGGGGCAGTGGAGACCCAGTACTTC.

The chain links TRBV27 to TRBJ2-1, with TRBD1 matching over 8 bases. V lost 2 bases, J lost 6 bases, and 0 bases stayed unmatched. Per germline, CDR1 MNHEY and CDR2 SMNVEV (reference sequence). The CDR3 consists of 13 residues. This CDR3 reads CASSLGQGNEQFF. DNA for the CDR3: TGTGCCAGCAGTTTAGGACAGGGCAATGAGCAGTTCTTC.

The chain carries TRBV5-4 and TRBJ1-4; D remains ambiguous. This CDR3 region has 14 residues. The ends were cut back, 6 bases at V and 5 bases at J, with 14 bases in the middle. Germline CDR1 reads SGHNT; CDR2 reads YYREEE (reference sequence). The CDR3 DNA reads TGTGCCAGCACCTCCGGGAGCGAGAATGAAAAACTGTTTTTT. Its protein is CASTSGSENEKLFF. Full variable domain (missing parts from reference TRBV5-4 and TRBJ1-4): ETGVTQSPTHLIKTRGQQVTLRCSSQSGHNTVSWYQQALGQGPQFIFQYYREEENGRGNFPPRFSGLQFPNYSSELNVNALELDDSALYLCASTSGSENEKLFFGSGTQLSVL.

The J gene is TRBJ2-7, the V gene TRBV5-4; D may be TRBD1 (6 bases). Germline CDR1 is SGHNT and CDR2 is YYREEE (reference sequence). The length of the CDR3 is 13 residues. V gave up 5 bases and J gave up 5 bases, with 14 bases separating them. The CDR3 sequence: CASSPGPGDEQYF. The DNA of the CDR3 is TGTGCCAGCAGTCCCGGACCAGGGGACGAGCAGTACTTC.

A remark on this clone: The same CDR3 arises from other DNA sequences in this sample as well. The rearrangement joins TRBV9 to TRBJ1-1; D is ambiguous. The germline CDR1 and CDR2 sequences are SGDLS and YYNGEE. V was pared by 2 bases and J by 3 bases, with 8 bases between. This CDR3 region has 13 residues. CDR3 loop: CASSVGGDTEAFF. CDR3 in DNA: TGTGCCAGCAGCGTGGGAGGTGACACTGAAGCTTTCTTT.

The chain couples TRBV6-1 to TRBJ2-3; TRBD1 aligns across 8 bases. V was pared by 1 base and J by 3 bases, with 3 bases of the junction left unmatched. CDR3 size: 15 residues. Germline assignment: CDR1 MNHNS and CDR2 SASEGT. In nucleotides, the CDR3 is TGTGCCAGCAGTGAAGGGACAGGGATGACAGATACGCAGTATTTT. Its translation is CASSEGTGMTDTQYF.

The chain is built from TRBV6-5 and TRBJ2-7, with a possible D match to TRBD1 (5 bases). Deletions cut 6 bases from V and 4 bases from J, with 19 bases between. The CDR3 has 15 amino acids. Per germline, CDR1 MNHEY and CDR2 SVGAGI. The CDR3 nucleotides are TGTGCCAGCAGCCCCAAGCAGGGTGCGGTTTACGAGCAGTACTTC. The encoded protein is CASSPKQGAVYEQYF.

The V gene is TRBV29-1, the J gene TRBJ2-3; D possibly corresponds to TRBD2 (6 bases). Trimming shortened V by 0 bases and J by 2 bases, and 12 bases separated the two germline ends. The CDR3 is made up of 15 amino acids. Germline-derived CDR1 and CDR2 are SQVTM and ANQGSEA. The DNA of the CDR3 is TGCAGCGTTGAAGAGGGAGGAAGAGTCACAGATACGCAGTATTTT. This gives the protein CSVEEGGRVTDTQYF.

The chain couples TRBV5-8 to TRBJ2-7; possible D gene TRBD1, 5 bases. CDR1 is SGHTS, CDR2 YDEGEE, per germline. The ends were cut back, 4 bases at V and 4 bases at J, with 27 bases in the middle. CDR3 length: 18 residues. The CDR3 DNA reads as TGTGCCAGCAGCCTTTTCCTGCTTGGGCAGGGATCACGGTACGAGCAGTACTTC. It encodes CASSLFLLGQGSRYEQYF.

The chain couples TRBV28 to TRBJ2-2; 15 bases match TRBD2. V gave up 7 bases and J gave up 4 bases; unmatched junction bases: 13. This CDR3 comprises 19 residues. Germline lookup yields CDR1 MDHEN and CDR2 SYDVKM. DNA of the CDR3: TGTGCCAGCATCTCCCATAGGACTAGCGGGGGGGTAGGCACCGGGGAGCTGTTTTTT. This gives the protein CASISHRTSGGVGTGELFF.

This CDR3 reads CASSLNYDYNEQFF. CDR3 coding DNA: TGCGCCAGCAGCTTGAACTACGACTACAATGAGCAGTTCTTC. The rearrangement joins TRBV5-1 to TRBJ2-1; D unresolved. Trimming took 1 base from V and 3 from J, leaving 8 bases between them. This CDR3 has 14 residues. Germline loops: CDR1 SGHRS, CDR2 YFSETQ. Combining the CDR3 with reference TRBV5-1 and TRBJ2-1 gives the whole variable domain KAGVTQTPRYLIKTRGQQVTLSCSPISGHRSVSWYQQTPGQGLQFLFEYFSETQRNKGNFPGRFSGRQFSNSRSEMNVSTLELGDSALYLCASSLNYDYNEQFFGPGTRLTVL.

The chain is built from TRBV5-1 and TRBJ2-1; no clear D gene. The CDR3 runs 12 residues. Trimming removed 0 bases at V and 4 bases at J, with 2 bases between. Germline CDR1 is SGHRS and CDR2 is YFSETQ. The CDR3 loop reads CASSLEYNEQFF. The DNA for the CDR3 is TGCGCCAGCAGCTTGGAATACAATGAGCAGTTCTTC.

The CDR3 DNA reads TGTGCCAGCAGCAGATACAATGAGCAGTTCTTC. Amino acids: CASSRYNEQFF. The chain has TRBV11-2 and TRBJ2-1; unclear D gene. The V end lost 5 bases, the J end lost 4 bases, and 3 bases lay between the germline ends. The CDR3 consists of 11 residues. CDR1 and CDR2 (germline): SGHAT, FQNNGV.

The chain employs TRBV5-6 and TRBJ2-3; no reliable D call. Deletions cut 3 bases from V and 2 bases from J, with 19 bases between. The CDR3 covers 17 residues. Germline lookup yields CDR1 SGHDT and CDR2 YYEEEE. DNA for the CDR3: TGTGCCAGCAGCTCCCCAACGTTCCAGATCCCCACAGATACGCAGTATTTT. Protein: CASSSPTFQIPTDTQYF.

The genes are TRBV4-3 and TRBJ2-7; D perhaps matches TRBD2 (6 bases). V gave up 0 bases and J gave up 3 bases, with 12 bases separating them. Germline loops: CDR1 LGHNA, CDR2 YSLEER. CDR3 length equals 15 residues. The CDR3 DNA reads TGCGCCAGCAGCCAAGATTTTGCGGGAAGCTACGAGCAGTACTTC. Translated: CASSQDFAGSYEQYF.

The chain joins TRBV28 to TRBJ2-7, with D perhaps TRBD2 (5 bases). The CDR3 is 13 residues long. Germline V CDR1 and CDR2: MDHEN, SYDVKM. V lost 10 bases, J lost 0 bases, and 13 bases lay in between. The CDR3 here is CATSLGSSYEQYF. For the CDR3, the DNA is TGTGCCACTTCCCTTGGGAGCTCCTACGAGCAGTACTTC.

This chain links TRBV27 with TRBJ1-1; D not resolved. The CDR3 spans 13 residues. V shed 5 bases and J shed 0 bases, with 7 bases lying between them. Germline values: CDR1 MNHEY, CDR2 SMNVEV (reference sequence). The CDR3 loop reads CASSPRMNTEAFF. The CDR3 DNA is TGTGCCAGCAGTCCGCGGATGAACACTGAAGCTTTCTTT.

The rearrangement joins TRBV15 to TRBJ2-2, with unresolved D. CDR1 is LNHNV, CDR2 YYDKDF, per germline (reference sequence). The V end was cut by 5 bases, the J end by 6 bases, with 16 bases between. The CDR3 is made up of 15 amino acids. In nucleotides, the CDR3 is TGTGCCACCAGCCGGTCTAGGGCGCTGGCCGGGGAGCTGTTTTTT. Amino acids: CATSRSRALAGELFF.

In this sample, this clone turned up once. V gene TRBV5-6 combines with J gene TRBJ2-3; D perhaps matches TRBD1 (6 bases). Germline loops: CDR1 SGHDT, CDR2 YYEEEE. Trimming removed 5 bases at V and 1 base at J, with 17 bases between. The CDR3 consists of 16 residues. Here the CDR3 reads CASRPIPSGGTDTQYF. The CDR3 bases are TGTGCCAGCAGACCCATACCCTCAGGGGGCACAGATACGCAGTATTTT.

CDR3 sequence reads: CASSIGTTNTEAFF. The CDR3 DNA follows: TGTGCCAGTAGTATCGGGACAACGAACACTGAAGCTTTCTTT. The chain recombines TRBV19 with TRBJ1-1, with D possibly being TRBD1 (6 bases). Trimming cost V 3 bases and J 1 base, with 9 bases left between them. CDR1 and CDR2 (germline): LNHDA, SQIVND (reference sequence). The CDR3 is made up of 14 amino acids.

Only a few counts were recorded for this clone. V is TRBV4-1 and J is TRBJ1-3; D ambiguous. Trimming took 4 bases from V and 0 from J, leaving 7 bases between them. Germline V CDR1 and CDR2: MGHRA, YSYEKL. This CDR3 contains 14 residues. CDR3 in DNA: TGCGCCAGCAGCCTGGGCCCCTCTGGAAACACCATATATTTT. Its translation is CASSLGPSGNTIYF.

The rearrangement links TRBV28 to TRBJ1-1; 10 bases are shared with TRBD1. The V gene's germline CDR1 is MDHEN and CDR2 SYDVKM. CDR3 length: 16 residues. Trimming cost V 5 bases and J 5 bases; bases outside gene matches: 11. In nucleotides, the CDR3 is TGTGCCAGCAGTGATCTTGACAGGGGGCCGGGGACTGAAGCTTTCTTT. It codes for CASSDLDRGPGTEAFF.

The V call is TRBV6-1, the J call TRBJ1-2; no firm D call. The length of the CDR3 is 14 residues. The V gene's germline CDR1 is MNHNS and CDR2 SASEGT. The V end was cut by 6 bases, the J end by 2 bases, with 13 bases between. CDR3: CASSLKGWNYGYTF. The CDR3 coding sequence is TGTGCCAGCAGCCTGAAAGGGTGGAACTATGGCTACACCTTC.

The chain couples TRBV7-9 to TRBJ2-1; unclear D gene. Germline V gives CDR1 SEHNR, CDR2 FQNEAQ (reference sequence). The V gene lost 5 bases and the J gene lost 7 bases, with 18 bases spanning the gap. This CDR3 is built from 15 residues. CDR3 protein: CASSLSMGPGNEQFF. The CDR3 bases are TGTGCCAGCAGCCTCAGCATGGGCCCTGGGAATGAGCAGTTCTTC.

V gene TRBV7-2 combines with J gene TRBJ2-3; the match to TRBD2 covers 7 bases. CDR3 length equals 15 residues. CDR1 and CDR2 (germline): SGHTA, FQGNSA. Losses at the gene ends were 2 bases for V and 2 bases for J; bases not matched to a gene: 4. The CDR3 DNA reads TGTGCCAGCAGCTTATGGCTAGCGGCCACAGATACGCAGTATTTT. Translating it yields CASSLWLAATDTQYF.